This T cell receptor beta chain was recovered during a study of cytomegalovirus exposure and HLA in healthy donors. This clone was counted only a few times. No antigen is known for it. Study results and limitations: HLA alleles showed associations with 16,951 TCR beta sequences in a later analysis, at a 0.05 false discovery rate.

CDR1 is MNHEY, CDR2 SVGAGI, per germline. The length of the CDR3 is 15 residues. V shed 6 bases and J shed 0 bases, with 12 bases lying between them. Primers for the PCR totalled 60 Vbeta and 13 Jbeta. Profiling relied on immunoSEQ multiplex PCR, and the TCRdb table lists in-frame clones only, not all of them. The sample has over 150,000 clones, about 76% seen once. The V and J genes are TRBV6-5 and TRBJ1-5; unclear D gene. The sample was PBMCs. This TCR was recovered from a woman aged 35 to 49 in good health and CMV-seropositive. As DNA, the CDR3 is TGTGCCAGCAGGCTGGCCCTGTATAGCAATCAGCCCCAGCATTTT. This translates into CASRLALYSNQPQHF.